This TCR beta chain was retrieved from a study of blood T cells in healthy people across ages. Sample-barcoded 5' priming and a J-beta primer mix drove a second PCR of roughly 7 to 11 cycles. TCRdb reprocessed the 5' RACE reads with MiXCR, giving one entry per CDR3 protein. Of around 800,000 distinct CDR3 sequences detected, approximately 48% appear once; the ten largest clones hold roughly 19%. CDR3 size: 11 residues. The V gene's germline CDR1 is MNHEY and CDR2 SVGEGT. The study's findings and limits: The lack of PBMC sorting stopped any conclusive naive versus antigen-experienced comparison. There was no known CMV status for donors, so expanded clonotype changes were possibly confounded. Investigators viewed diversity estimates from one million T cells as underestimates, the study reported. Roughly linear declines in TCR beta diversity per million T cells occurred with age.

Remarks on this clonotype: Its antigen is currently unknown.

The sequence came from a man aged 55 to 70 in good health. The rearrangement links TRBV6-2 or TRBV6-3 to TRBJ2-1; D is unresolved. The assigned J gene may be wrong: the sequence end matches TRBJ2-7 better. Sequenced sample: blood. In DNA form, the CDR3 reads TGTGCCAGCGGGGTTCGGCGCGAGCAGTACTTC. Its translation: CASGVRREQYF.